This T cell receptor beta chain was sequenced in a study of T cells after somatic rescue of genetic block. The CDR3 is 15 residues long. The germline gives CDR1 SGHKS, CDR2 YYEKEE (reference sequence). Trimming removed 4 bases at V and 1 base at J, with 14 bases between. Produced via immunoSEQ multiplex PCR; TCRdb's table is partial and in-frame only. Found here are 9,500 to 12,000 clones, about 81% of them singletons; the top ten hold under 9.5%. Material for sequencing was peripheral blood mononuclear cells (PBMCs). This sequence was found in a boy younger than 18. The rearrangement uses TRBV5-5 and TRBJ1-1, with a weak D call TRBD1 (6 bases). The CDR3 DNA follows: TGTGCCAGCAGCGTTAGCCCGGGACAGAACACTGAAGCTTTCTTT. This encodes CASSVSPGQNTEAFF. The full variable domain, its missing parts supplied by reference TRBV5-5 and TRBJ1-1, is DAGVTQSPTHLIKTRGQQVTLRCSPISGHKSVSWYQQVLGQGPQFIFQYYEKEERGRGNFPDRFSARQFPNYSSELNVNALLLGDSALYLCASSVSPGQNTEAFFGQGTRLTVV.